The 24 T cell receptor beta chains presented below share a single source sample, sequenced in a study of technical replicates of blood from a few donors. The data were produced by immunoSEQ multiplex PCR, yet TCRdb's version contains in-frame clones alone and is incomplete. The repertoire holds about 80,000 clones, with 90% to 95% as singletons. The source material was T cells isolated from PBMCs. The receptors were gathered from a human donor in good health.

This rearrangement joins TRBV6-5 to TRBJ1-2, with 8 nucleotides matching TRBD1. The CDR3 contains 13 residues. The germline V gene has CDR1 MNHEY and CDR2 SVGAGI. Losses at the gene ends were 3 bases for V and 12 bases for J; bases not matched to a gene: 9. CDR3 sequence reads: CASSYGTGWADTF. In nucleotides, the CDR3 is TGTGCCAGCAGTTATGGGACAGGATGGGCCGACACCTTC.

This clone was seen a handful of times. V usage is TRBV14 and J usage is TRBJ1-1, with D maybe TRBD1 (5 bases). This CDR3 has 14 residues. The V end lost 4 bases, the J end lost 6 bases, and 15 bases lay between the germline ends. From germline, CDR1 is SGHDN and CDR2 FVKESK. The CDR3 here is CASSPGDFGAEAFF. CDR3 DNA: TGTGCCAGCAGCCCTGGGGACTTCGGTGCTGAAGCTTTCTTT.

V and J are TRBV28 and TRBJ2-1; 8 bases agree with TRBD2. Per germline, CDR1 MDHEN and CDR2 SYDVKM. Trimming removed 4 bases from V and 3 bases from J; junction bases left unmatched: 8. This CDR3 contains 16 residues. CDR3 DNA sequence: TGTGCCAGCAGTTCCCTACTAGCGGAGGACTACAATGAGCAGTTCTTC. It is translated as CASSSLLAEDYNEQFF.

The CDR3 here is CASSVEGGRQKLFF. The CDR3 DNA is TGTGCCAGCAGCGTAGAGGGGGGGAGGCAAAAACTGTTTTTT. The genes are TRBV9 and TRBJ1-4; possibly TRBD1 for D (6 bases). Germline CDR1 is SGDLS and CDR2 is YYNGEE. Trimming pared 0 bases from V and 9 bases from J, leaving 12 bases between. The length of the CDR3 is 14 residues.

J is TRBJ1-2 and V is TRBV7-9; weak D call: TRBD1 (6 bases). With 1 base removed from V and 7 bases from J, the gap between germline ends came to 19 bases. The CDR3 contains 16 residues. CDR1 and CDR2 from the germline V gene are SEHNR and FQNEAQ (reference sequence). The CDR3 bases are TGTGCCAGCAGCTTAGGTTTGGCAGGGGTCCTCAGTGGCTACACCTTC. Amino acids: CASSLGLAGVLSGYTF. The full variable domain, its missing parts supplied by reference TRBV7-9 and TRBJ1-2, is DTGVSQNPRHKITKRGQNVTFRCDPISEHNRLYWYRQTLGQGPEFLTYFQNEAQLEKSRLLSDRFSAERPKGSFSTLEIQRTEQGDSAMYLCASSLGLAGVLSGYTFGSGTRLTVV.

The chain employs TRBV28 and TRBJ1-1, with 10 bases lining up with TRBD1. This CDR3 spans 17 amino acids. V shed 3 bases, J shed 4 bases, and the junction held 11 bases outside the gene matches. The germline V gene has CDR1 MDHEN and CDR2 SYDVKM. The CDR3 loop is CASSFGTGDDHATEAFF. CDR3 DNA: TGTGCCAGCAGTTTCGGGACAGGGGATGACCATGCCACTGAAGCTTTCTTT.

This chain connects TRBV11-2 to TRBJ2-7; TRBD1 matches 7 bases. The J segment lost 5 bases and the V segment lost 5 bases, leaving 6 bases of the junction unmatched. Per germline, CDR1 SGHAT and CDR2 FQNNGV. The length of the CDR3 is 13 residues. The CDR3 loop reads CASSPIGTDEQYF. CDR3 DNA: TGTGCCAGCAGCCCAATTGGGACAGACGAGCAGTACTTC.

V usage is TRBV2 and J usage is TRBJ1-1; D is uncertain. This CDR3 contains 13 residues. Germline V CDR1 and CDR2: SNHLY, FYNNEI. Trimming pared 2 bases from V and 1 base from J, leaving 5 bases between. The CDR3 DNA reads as TGTGCCAGCAGTGAACAGTGGAACACTGAAGCTTTCTTT. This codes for CASSEQWNTEAFF.

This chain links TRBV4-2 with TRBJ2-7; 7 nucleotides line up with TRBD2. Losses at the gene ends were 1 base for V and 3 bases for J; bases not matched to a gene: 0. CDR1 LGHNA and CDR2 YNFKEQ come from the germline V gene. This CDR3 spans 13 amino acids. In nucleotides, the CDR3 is TGTGCCAGCAGCCAAGGGACTAGCTACGAGCAGTACTTC. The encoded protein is CASSQGTSYEQYF.

CDR3 loop: CASSETGGYGYTF. The CDR3 DNA sequence: TGTGCCAGCAGTGAGACAGGGGGCTATGGCTACACCTTC. This rearrangement joins TRBV2 to TRBJ1-2; 9 nucleotides match TRBD1. The CDR3 has 13 residues. The V gene's germline CDR1 is SNHLY and CDR2 FYNNEI. J gave up 4 bases and V 3 bases, and 0 bases lay outside the gene matches.

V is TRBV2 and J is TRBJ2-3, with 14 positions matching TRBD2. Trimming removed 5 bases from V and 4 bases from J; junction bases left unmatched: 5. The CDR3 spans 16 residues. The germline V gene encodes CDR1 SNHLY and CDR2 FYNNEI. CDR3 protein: CASSTRLAGGADTQYF. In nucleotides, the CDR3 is TGTGCCAGCAGTACAAGACTAGCGGGAGGGGCAGATACGCAGTATTTT.

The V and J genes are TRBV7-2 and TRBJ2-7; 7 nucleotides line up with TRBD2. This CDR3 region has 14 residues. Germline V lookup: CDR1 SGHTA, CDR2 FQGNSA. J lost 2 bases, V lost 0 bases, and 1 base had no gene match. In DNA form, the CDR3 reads TGTGCCAGCAGCTTAGCGGGAGGGCCCTACGAGCAGTACTTC. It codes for CASSLAGGPYEQYF.

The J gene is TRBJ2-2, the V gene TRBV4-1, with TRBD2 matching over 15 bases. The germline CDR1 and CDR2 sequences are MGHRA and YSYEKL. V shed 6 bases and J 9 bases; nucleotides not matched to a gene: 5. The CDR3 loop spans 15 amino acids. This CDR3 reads CASSPGLAGGRELFF. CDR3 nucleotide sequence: TGCGCCAGCAGTCCCGGACTAGCGGGAGGGAGGGAGCTGTTTTTT.

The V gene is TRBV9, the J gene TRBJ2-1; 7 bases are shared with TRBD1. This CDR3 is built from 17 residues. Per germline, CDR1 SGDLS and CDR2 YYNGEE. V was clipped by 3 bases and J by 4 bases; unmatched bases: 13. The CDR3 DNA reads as TGTGCCAGCAGCGCCTCGAGGGGGCTGACAGCGTACAATGAGCAGTTCTTC. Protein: CASSASRGLTAYNEQFF. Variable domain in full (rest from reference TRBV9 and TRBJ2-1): DSGVTQTPKHLITATGQRVTLRCSPRSGDLSVYWYQQSLDQGLQFLIQYYNGEERAKGNILERFSAQQFPDLHSELNLSSLELGDSALYFCASSASRGLTAYNEQFFGPGTRLTVL.

The CDR3 DNA follows: TGTGCCAGTAGTATAGTCCTGGCCGCCACCTACGAGCAGTACTTC. Its translation is CASSIVLAATYEQYF. V and J are TRBV19 and TRBJ2-7; D is undetermined. Trimming pared 1 base from V and 2 bases from J, leaving 12 bases between. Germline V gene lookup returns CDR1 LNHDA and CDR2 SQIVND (reference sequence). The CDR3 is 15 residues long.

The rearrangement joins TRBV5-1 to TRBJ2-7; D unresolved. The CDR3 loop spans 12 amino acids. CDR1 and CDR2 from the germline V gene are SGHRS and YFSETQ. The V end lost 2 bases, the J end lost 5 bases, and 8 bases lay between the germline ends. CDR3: CASSFARNEQYF. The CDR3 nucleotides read TGCGCCAGCAGCTTTGCGAGGAACGAGCAGTACTTC.

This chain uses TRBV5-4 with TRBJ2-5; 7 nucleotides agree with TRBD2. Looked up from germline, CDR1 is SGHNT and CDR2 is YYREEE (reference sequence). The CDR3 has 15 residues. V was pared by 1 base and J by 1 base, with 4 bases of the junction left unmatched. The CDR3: CASSLLADPQETQYF. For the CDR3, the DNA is TGTGCCAGCAGCTTGCTAGCGGACCCCCAAGAGACCCAGTACTTC.

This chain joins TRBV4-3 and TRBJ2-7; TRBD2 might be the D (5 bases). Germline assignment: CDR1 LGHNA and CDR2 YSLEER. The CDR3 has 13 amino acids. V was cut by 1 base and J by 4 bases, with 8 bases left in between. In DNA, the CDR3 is TGCGCCAGCAGCCAAGTTAGAGGGTACGAGCAGTACTTC. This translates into CASSQVRGYEQYF.

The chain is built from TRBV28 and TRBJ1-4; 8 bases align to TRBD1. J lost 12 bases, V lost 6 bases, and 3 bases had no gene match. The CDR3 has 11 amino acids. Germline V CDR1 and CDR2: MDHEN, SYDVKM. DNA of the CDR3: TGTGCCAGCAGCTTCAGGGGGCAACTGTTTTTT. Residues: CASSFRGQLFF. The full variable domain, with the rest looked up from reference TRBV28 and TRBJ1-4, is DVKVTQSSRYLVKRTGEKVFLECVQDMDHENMFWYRQDPGLGLRLIYFSYDVKMKEKGDIPEGYSVSREKKERFSLILESASTNQTSMYLCASSFRGQLFFGSGTQLSVL.

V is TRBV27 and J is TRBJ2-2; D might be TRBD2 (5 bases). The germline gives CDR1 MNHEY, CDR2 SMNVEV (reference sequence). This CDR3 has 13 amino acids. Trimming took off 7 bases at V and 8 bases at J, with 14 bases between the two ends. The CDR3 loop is CASIEALGGELFF. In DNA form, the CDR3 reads TGTGCCAGCATAGAGGCACTAGGGGGGGAGCTGTTTTTT.

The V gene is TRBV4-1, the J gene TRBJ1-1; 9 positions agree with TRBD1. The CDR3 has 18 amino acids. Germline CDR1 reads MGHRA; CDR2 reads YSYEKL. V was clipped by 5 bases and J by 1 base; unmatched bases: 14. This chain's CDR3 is CASSEYLFLGQGNTEAFF. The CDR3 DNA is TGCGCCAGCAGCGAATACCTATTCCTGGGACAGGGGAACACTGAAGCTTTCTTT.

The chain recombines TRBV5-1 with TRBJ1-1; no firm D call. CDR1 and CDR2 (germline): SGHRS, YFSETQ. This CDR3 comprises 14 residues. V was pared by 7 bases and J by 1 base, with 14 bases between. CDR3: CASATENTNTEAFF. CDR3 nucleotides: TGCGCCAGCGCGACGGAGAATACGAACACTGAAGCTTTCTTT.

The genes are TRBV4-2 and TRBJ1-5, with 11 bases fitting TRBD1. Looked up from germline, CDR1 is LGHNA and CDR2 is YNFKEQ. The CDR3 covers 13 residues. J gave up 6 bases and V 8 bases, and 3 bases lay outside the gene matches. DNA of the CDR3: TGTGCCAGCGGACAGGGGGCCGTTCAGCCCCAGCATTTT. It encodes CASGQGAVQPQHF.

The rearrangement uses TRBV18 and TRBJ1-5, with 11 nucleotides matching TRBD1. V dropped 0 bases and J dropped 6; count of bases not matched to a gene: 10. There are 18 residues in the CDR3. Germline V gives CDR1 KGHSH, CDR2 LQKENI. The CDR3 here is CASSPPGQGERRGQPQHF. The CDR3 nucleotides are TGTGCCAGCTCACCACCGGGACAGGGGGAAAGGAGAGGTCAGCCCCAGCATTTT.